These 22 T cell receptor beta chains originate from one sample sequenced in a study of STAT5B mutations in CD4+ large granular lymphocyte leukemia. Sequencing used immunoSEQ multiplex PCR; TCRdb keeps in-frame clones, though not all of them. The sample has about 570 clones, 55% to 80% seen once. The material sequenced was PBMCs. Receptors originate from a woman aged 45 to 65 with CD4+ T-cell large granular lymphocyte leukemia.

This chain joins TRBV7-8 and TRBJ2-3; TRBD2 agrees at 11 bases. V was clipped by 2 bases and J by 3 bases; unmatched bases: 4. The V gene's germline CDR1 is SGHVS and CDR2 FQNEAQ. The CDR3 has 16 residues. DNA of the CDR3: TGTGCCAGCAGCTTAACTAGCGGGAGAAGAACAGATACGCAGTATTTT. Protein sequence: CASSLTSGRRTDTQYF.

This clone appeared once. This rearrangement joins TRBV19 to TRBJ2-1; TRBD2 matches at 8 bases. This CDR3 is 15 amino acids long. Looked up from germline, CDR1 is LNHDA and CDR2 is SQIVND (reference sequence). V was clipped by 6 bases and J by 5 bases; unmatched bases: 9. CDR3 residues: CASSPGGAADNEQFF. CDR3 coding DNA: TGTGCCAGTAGCCCGGGGGGGGCCGCTGACAATGAGCAGTTCTTC.

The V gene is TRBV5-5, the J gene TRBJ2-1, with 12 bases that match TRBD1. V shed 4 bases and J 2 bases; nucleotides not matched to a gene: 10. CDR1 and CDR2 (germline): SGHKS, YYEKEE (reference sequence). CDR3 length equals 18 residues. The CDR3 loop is CASSITGTGGIPYNEQFF. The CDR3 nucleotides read TGTGCCAGCAGCATTACCGGGACAGGGGGCATTCCCTACAATGAGCAGTTCTTC.

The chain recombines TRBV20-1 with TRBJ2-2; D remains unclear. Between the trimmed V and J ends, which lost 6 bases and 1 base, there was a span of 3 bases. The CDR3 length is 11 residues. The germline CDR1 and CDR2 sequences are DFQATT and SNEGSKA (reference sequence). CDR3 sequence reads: CSARNTGELFF. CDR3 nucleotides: TGCAGTGCCAGGAACACCGGGGAGCTGTTTTTT.

The CDR3 protein is CASSVTSDGIRFF. CDR3 in DNA: TGTGCCAGCAGCGTAACGTCTGACGGTATTAGGTTCTTT. V and J are TRBV9 and TRBJ1-1; no clear D. CDR1 SGDLS and CDR2 YYNGEE come from the germline V gene. CDR3 length equals 13 residues. Trimming removed 1 base from V and 14 bases from J, with 18 bases in between.

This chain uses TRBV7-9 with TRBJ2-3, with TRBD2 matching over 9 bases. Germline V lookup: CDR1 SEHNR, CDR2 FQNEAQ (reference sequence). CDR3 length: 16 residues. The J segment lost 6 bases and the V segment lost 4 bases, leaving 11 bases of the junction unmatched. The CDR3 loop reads CASSSSRLAEGDTQYF. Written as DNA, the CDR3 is TGTGCCAGCAGCTCAAGTCGACTAGCGGAGGGTGATACGCAGTATTTT.

The CDR3 reads CASSYLTVAGANVLTF. CDR3 nucleotide sequence: TGTGCCAGCAGTTACTTAACGGTCGCCGGGGCCAACGTCCTGACTTTC. The chain is built from TRBV6-6 and TRBJ2-6; no firm D call. Trimming shortened V by 1 base and J by 4 bases, and 11 bases separated the two germline ends. CDR1 MNHNY and CDR2 SVGAGI come from the germline V gene (reference sequence). This CDR3 comprises 16 residues.

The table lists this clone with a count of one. The CDR3 DNA sequence: TGTGCCAGCAGCTTAGTTGCTAGTGCCAAAAACATTCAGTACTTC. This codes for CASSLVASAKNIQYF. The chain joins TRBV11-2 to TRBJ2-4; D is unresolved. Looked up from germline, CDR1 is SGHAT and CDR2 is FQNNGV. The CDR3 loop spans 15 amino acids. V was trimmed by 1 base and J by 1 base, leaving 8 bases between them.

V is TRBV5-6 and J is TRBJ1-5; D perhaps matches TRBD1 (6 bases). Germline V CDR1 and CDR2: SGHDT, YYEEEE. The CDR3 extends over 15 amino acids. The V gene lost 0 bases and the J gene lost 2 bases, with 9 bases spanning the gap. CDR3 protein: CASSLGGAGNQPQHF. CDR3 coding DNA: TGTGCCAGCAGCTTGGGGGGGGCCGGCAATCAGCCCCAGCATTTT.

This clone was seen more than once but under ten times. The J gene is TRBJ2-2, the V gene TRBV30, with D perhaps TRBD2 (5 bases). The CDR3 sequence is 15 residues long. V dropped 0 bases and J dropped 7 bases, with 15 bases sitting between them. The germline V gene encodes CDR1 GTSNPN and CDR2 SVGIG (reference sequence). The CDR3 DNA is TGTGCCTGGAGTGTTGGTAGCGCAATCATCGGGGAGCTGTTTTTT. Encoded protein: CAWSVGSAIIGELFF.

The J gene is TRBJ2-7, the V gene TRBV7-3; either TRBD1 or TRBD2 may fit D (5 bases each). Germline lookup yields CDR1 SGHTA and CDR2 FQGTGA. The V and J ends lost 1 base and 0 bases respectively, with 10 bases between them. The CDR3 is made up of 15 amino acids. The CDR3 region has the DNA TGTGCCAGCAGCTTAATGGGAGACAGCTCCTACGAGCAGTACTTC. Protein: CASSLMGDSSYEQYF.

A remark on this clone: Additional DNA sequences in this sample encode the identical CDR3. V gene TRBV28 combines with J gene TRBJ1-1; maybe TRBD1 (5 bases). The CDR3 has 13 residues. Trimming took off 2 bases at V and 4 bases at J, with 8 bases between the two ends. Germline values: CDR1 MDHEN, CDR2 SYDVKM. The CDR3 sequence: CASSLPDSTEAFF. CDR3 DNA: TGTGCCAGCAGTTTACCTGACAGCACTGAAGCTTTCTTT.

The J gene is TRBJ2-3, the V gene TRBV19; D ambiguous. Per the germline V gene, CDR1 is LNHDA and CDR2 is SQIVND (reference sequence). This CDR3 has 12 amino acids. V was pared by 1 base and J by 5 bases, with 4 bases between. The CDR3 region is CASSIGRDTQYF. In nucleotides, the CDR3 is TGTGCCAGTAGTATAGGCAGAGATACGCAGTATTTT.

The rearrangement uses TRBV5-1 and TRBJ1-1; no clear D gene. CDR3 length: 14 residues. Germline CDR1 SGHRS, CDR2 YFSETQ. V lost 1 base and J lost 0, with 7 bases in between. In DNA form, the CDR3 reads TGCGCCAGCAGCTTGCTGGGGATGAACACTGAAGCTTTCTTT. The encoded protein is CASSLLGMNTEAFF.

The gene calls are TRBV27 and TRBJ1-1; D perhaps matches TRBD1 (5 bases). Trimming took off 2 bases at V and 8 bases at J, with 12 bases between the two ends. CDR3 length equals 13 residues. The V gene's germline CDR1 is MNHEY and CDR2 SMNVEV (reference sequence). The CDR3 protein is CASSLRGSTEAFF. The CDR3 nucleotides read TGTGCCAGCAGTTTAAGGGGCAGCACCGAAGCTTTCTTT.

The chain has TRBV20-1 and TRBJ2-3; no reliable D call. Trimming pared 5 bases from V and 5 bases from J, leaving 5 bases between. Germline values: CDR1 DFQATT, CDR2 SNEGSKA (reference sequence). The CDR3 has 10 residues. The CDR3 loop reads CSAGVDTQYF. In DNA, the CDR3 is TGCAGTGCTGGGGTAGATACGCAGTATTTT.

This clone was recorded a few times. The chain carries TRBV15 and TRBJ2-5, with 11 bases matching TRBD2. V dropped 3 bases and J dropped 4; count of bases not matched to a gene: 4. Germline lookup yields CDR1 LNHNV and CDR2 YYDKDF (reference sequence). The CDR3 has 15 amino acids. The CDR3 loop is CATSSELAGVETQYF. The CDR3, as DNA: TGTGCCACCAGCAGTGAACTAGCGGGAGTAGAGACCCAGTACTTC.

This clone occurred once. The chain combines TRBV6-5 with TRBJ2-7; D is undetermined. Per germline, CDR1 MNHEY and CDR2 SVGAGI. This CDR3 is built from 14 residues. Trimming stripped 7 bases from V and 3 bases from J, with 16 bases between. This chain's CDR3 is CASTSDPSIYEQYF. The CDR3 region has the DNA TGTGCCAGCACCTCTGACCCGTCGATCTACGAGCAGTACTTC.

The CDR3 reads CASSRTGGSSPLHF. In DNA form, the CDR3 reads TGTGCCAGCAGCCGGACAGGGGGCAGTTCACCCCTCCACTTT. The chain is built from TRBV7-9 and TRBJ1-6; TRBD1 matches 11 bases. This CDR3 contains 14 residues. Trimming took 5 bases from V and 9 from J; bases not matched to a gene: 3. The V gene's germline CDR1 is SEHNR and CDR2 FQNEAQ (reference sequence).

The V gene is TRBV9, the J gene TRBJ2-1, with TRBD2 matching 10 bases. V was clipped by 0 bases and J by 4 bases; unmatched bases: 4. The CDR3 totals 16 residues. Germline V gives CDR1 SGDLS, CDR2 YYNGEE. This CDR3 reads CASSVGTSGIYNEQFF. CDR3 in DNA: TGTGCCAGCAGCGTAGGGACTAGCGGAATATACAATGAGCAGTTCTTC.

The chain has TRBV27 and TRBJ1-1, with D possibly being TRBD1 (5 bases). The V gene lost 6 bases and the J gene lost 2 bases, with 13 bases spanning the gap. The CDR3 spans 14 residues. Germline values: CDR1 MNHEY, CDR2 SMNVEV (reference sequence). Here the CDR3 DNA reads TGTGCCAGCAGGGGGGGACTTGGTAACACTGAAGCTTTCTTT. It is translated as CASRGGLGNTEAFF.

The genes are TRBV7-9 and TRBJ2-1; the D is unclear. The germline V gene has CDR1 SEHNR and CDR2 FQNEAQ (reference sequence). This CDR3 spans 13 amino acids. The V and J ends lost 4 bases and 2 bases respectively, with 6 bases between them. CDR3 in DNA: TGTGCCAGCAGCTCTAAGCCCTACAATGAGCAGTTCTTC. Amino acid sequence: CASSSKPYNEQFF.